One and the same sample provided the 22 T cell receptor beta chains below, sequenced in a study of T-cell reconstitution after alpha-beta-depleted transplantation in children. Unique molecular identifiers were incorporated during preparation of the TCRbeta library. Using its own MiXCR run on the PCR reads, TCRdb lists one record per CDR3 protein. The sample lists over 300,000 distinct CDR3 sequences; about a tenth were seen once. Sequenced here: PBMCs from the stem cell graft donor, sampled from the stem cell graft. Receptors were obtained from a human donor who donated a stem cell graft to a child with acute lymphoblastic leukemia.

This clonotype was observed many times. The rearrangement links TRBV24-1 to TRBJ2-5; 8 nucleotides agree with TRBD2. The germline gives CDR1 KGHDR, CDR2 SFDVKD. The CDR3 extends over 15 amino acids. The trim removed 5 bases at V and 2 bases at J, leaving 6 bases unmatched. The chain's CDR3 is CATSVRGAGQETQYF. DNA for the CDR3: TGTGCCACCAGTGTGCGGGGGGCCGGGCAAGAGACCCAGTACTTC.

This clonotype was seen ten or more times. The genes are TRBV7-9 and TRBJ2-7, with D unresolved. CDR3 length: 14 amino acids. Germline-derived CDR1 and CDR2 are SEHNR and FQNEAQ (reference sequence). Trimming pared 4 bases from V and 0 bases from J, leaving 10 bases between. CDR3 amino acids: CASSSKYSSYEQYF. CDR3 DNA: TGTGCCAGCAGCTCAAAATATTCCTCCTACGAGCAGTACTTC.

V and J are TRBV11-2 and TRBJ1-5; D may be TRBD1 (6 bases). V was pared by 0 bases and J by 7 bases, with 13 bases between. Germline V gives CDR1 SGHAT, CDR2 FQNNGV. CDR3 size: 15 residues. CDR3 nucleotides: TGTGCCAGCAGCTTAGATGGCGGGGGCGGGCAGCCCCAGCATTTT. It encodes CASSLDGGGGQPQHF.

This clonotype has a single count. The chain recombines TRBV7-2 with TRBJ2-1, with no clear D. V was trimmed by 5 bases and J by 10 bases, leaving 15 bases between them. CDR1 and CDR2 (germline): SGHTA, FQGNSA. The CDR3 extends over 13 amino acids. CDR3: CASSQRATGEQFF. In DNA form, the CDR3 reads TGTGCCAGCAGCCAGCGAGCAACGGGCGAGCAGTTCTTC.

The sample holds many counts of this clonotype. The rearrangement joins TRBV29-1 to TRBJ1-1; 7 bases are shared with TRBD1. This CDR3 is 12 amino acids long. Germline V gene sequence: CDR1 SQVTM, CDR2 ANQGSEA. Trimming at V came to 7 bases and at J to 5 bases, leaving 7 bases not matched to a gene. The CDR3 loop is CSAMTGWTEAFF. CDR3 DNA: TGCAGCGCCATGACAGGGTGGACTGAAGCTTTCTTT.

The chain carries TRBV25-1 and TRBJ2-1; D unresolved. CDR1 and CDR2 (germline): MGHDK, SYGVNS. Trimming pared 4 bases from V and 5 bases from J, leaving 21 bases between. The CDR3 contains 17 residues. The CDR3 loop reads CASSVLIGPSRDNEQFF. The CDR3 nucleotides read TGTGCCAGCAGTGTTCTGATCGGGCCCTCCCGTGACAATGAGCAGTTCTTC.

The table lists this clonotype with many counts. As DNA, the CDR3 is TGCGCCAGCAGCCAAGAAGGAGGGGGCCGCCCGGAAGAGCAGTACTTC. Its translation is CASSQEGGGRPEEQYF. V and J are TRBV4-1 and TRBJ2-7; D is possibly TRBD1 (7 bases). Deletions cut 0 bases from V and 7 bases from J, with 19 bases between. CDR3 length: 16 residues. Germline V lookup: CDR1 MGHRA, CDR2 YSYEKL.

This chain uses TRBV15 with TRBJ2-6; D gene uncertain. CDR1 and CDR2 from the germline V gene are LNHNV and YYDKDF (reference sequence). There are 11 residues in the CDR3. V gave up 8 bases and J gave up 6 bases, with 5 bases separating them. Written as DNA, the CDR3 is TGTGCCACCGGGATGGCCAACGTCCTGACTTTC. Its translation is CATGMANVLTF.

This sequence joins TRBV20-1 and TRBJ2-5; TRBD2 is a possible D gene (5 bases). Looked up from germline, CDR1 is DFQATT and CDR2 is SNEGSKA (reference sequence). Trimming stripped 3 bases from V and 2 bases from J, with 13 bases between. The CDR3 has 14 residues. CDR3 in DNA: TGCAGTGCTAGCGTGGAGGAAACTCAAGAGACCCAGTACTTC. Amino acids: CSASVEETQETQYF.

This clonotype has only a few counts. The J gene is TRBJ2-1, the V gene TRBV4-1; no clear D. The length of the CDR3 is 12 residues. Germline CDR1 is MGHRA and CDR2 is YSYEKL. Trimming left V 2 bases short and J 5 bases short, with 4 bases between. For the CDR3, the DNA is TGCGCCAGCAGCCAAATCCACAATGAGCAGTTCTTC. Amino acid sequence: CASSQIHNEQFF.

The chain employs TRBV19 and TRBJ2-1; unclear D gene. Germline values: CDR1 LNHDA, CDR2 SQIVND (reference sequence). V shed 1 base and J shed 9 bases, with 10 bases lying between them. The CDR3 totals 13 residues. CDR3 sequence reads: CASSIGPSSEQFF. CDR3 bases: TGTGCCAGTAGTATAGGCCCCTCCAGTGAGCAGTTCTTC.

V and J are TRBV9 and TRBJ2-2; D remains ambiguous. Germline V CDR1 and CDR2: SGDLS, YYNGEE. This CDR3 region has 14 residues. Trimming stripped 6 bases from V and 0 bases from J, with 9 bases between. CDR3 in DNA: TGTGCCAGCAACGATTTTCCGAACACCGGGGAGCTGTTTTTT. It specifies CASNDFPNTGELFF.

This clonotype was counted a few times. V is TRBV29-1 and J is TRBJ2-7; 9 bases agree with TRBD2. The CDR3 runs to 15 residues. Per the germline V gene, CDR1 is SQVTM and CDR2 is ANQGSEA. Trimming took 8 bases from V and 0 from J; bases not matched to a gene: 11. CDR3: CSSVKREAPSYEQYF. CDR3 DNA sequence: TGCAGCTCCGTGAAGCGGGAGGCCCCCTCCTACGAGCAGTACTTC.

In its sample, this clonotype was seen many times. The V gene is TRBV29-1, the J gene TRBJ2-2, with D maybe TRBD2 (5 bases). The germline gives CDR1 SQVTM, CDR2 ANQGSEA. Between the trimmed V and J ends, which lost 5 bases and 5 bases, there was a span of 9 bases. This CDR3 spans 12 amino acids. CDR3 in amino acids: CSVSGGTGELFF. As DNA, the CDR3 is TGCAGCGTTAGTGGAGGAACCGGGGAGCTGTTTTTT.

This clonotype was observed a handful of times. The V and J genes are TRBV2 and TRBJ2-5, with D uncertain. CDR1 SNHLY and CDR2 FYNNEI come from the germline V gene. The CDR3 covers 14 residues. V shed 6 bases and J shed 4 bases, with 15 bases lying between them. CDR3 region: CASSLWTALETQYF. CDR3 coding DNA: TGTGCCAGCAGCCTCTGGACCGCCCTAGAGACCCAGTACTTC.

The CDR3 reads CASKGETQYF. The CDR3 bases are TGCGCCAGCAAGGGAGAGACCCAGTACTTC. The chain couples TRBV10-1 to TRBJ2-5; the D is unclear. Trimming cost V 7 bases and J 4 bases, with 4 bases left between them. The CDR3 is made up of 10 amino acids. Germline V CDR1 and CDR2: WNHNN, SYGVQD (reference sequence).

The chain is built from TRBV3-1 and TRBJ1-1, with TRBD1 identical over 12 bases. J was trimmed by 6 bases and V by 4 bases; bases with no gene match: 3. Germline CDR1 LGHDT, CDR2 YNNKEL (reference sequence). CDR3 length: 14 residues. CDR3 sequence: CASSPGQGAAEAFF. The DNA of the CDR3 is TGTGCCAGCAGCCCGGGACAGGGGGCAGCTGAAGCTTTCTTT.

The chain combines TRBV12-3 or TRBV12-4 with TRBJ1-5; weak D call: TRBD1 (5 bases). Trimming took off 3 bases at V and 4 bases at J, with 10 bases between the two ends. CDR3 length equals 14 residues. CDR3: CASSFGGRNQPQHF. In nucleotides, the CDR3 is TGTGCCAGCAGTTTCGGGGGTAGGAATCAGCCCCAGCATTTT.

Many counts were recorded for this clonotype. The rearrangement links TRBV12-3 or TRBV12-4 to TRBJ2-3, with D uncertain. This CDR3 contains 14 residues. Trimming removed 6 bases at V and 3 bases at J, with 13 bases between. CDR3 in amino acids: CASRVTSGTDTQYF. The CDR3 coding sequence is TGTGCCAGCAGGGTAACCAGTGGGACAGATACGCAGTATTTT.

The V and J genes are TRBV4-2 and TRBJ1-4; D is unresolved. CDR3 length: 12 amino acids. With 4 bases removed from V and 2 bases from J, the gap between germline ends came to 2 bases. Germline V gene data show CDR1 as LGHNA and CDR2 as YNFKEQ. The chain's CDR3 is CASSRTNEKLFF. Written as DNA, the CDR3 is TGTGCCAGCAGCCGGACTAATGAAAAACTGTTTTTT.

This clonotype was counted at least ten times. This sequence joins TRBV10-2 and TRBJ2-2, with TRBD1 as a possible D gene (5 bases). Per the germline V gene, CDR1 is WSHSY and CDR2 is SAAADI. Trimming cost V 1 base and J 4 bases, with 13 bases left between them. There are 16 residues in the CDR3. The CDR3 loop is CASSELGHPFTGELFF. CDR3 bases: TGCGCCAGCAGTGAGTTGGGGCACCCTTTCACCGGGGAGCTGTTTTTT.

The sample holds a few counts of this clonotype. V gene TRBV4-1 combines with J gene TRBJ2-7; TRBD2 matches 7 bases. V shed 2 bases, J shed 0 bases, and the junction held 4 bases outside the gene matches. This CDR3 contains 15 residues. Germline CDR1 reads MGHRA; CDR2 reads YSYEKL. The CDR3: CASSQLGGSSYEQYF. The CDR3, as DNA: TGCGCCAGCAGCCAATTGGGAGGGAGCTCCTACGAGCAGTACTTC.